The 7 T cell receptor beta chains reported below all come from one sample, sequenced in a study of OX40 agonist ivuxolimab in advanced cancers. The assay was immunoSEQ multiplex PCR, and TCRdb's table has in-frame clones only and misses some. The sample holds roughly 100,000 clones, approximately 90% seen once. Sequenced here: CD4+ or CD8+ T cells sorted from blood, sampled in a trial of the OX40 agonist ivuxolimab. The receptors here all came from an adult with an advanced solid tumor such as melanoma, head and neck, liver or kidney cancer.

Here the CDR3 DNA reads TGTGCCAGCAGTCAAAGTCAGACAGGGCTTAATTCACCCCTCCACTTT. Translation: CASSQSQTGLNSPLHF. The chain has TRBV2 and TRBJ1-6; 7 nucleotides line up with TRBD1. The germline gives CDR1 SNHLY, CDR2 FYNNEI. V lost 5 bases, J lost 6 bases, and 10 bases stayed unmatched. The CDR3 spans 16 residues.

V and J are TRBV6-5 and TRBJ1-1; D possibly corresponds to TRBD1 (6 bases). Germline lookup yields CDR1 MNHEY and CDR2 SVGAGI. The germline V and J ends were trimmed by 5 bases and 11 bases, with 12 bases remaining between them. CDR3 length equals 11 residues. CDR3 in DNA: TGTGCCAGCAGTAACAGGGTTGGGGCTTTCTTT. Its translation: CASSNRVGAFF.

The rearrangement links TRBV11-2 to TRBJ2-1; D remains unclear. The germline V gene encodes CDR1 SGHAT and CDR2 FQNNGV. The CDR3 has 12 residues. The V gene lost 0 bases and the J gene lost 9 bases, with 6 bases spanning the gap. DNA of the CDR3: TGTGCCAGCAGCTTAGAAAGAATTGAGCAGTTCTTC. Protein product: CASSLERIEQFF.

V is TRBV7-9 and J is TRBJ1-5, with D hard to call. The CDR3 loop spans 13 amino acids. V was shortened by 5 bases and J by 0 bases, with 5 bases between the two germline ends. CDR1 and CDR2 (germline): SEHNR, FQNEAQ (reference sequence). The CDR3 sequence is CASSRTSNQPQHF. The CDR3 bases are TGTGCCAGCAGCCGAACTAGCAATCAGCCCCAGCATTTT.

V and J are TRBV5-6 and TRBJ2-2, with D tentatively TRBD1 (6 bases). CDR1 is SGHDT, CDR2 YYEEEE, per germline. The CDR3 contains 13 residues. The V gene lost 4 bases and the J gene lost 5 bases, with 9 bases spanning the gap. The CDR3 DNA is TGTGCCAGCAGCCTGGGACAAACCGGGGAGCTGTTTTTT. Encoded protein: CASSLGQTGELFF.

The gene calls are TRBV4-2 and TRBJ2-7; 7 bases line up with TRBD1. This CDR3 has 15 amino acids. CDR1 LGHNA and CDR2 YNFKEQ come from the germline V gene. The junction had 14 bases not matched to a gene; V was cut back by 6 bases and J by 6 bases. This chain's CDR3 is CASRSNRGPPFEQYF. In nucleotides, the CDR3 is TGTGCCAGCAGATCAAACAGGGGCCCCCCGTTCGAGCAGTACTTC.

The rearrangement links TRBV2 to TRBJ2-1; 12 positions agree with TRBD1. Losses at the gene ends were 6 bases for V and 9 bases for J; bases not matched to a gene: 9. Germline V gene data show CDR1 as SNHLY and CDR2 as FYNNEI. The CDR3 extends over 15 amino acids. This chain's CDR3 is CASSDRDRGLVEQFF. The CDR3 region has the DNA TGTGCCAGCAGCGACCGGGACAGGGGGCTTGTTGAGCAGTTCTTC.